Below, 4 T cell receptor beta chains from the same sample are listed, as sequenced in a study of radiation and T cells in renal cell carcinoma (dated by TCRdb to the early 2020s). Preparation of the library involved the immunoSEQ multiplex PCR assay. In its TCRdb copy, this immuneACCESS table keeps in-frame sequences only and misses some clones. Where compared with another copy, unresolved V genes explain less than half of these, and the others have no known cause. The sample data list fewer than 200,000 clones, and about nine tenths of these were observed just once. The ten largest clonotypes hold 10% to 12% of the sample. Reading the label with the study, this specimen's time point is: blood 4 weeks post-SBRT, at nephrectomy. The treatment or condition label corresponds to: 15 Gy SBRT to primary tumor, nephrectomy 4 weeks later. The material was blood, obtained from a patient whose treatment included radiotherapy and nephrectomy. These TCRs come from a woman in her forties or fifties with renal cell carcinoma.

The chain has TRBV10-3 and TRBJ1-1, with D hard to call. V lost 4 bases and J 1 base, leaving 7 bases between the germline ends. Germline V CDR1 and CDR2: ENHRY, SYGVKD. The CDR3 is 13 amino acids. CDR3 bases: TGTGCCATCAGTGTATTACAGAACACTGAAGCTTTCTTT. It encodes CAISVLQNTEAFF.

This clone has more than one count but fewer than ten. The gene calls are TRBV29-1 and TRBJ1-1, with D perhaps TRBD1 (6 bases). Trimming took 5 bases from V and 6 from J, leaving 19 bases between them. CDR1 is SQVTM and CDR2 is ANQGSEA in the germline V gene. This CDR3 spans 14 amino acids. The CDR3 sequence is CSVTLWGRGPEAFF. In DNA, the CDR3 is TGCAGCGTTACTCTCTGGGGGCGTGGGCCTGAAGCTTTCTTT.

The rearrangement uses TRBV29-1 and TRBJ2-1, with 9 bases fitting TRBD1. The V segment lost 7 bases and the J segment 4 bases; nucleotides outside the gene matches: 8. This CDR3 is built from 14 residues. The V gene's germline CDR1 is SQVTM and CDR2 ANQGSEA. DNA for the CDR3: TGCAGCGCCGTAAGGGGACAGGGTTACAATGAGCAGTTCTTC. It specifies CSAVRGQGYNEQFF.

CDR3 protein: CASSRGENYGYTF. In DNA form, the CDR3 reads TGTGCCTCATCACGCGGGGAGAACTATGGCTACACCTTC. The rearrangement links TRBV9 to TRBJ1-2; no firm D call. Germline V gives CDR1 SGDLS, CDR2 YYNGEE. This CDR3 comprises 13 residues. The V gene lost 10 bases and the J gene lost 2 bases, with 15 bases spanning the gap.